The T cell receptor beta chain under discussion was sequenced for a study of T-cell memory formation after mild COVID-19. Study-wide findings and caveats: CD4/CD8 balance characterized clones contracting day 15 to 85, and CD4+ skew characterized later expanders.

On this clonotype itself: Its antigen is as yet unknown.

TCRdb passed the 5' RACE reads through MiXCR, listing each CDR3 protein once. The data show around 510,000 distinct CDR3 sequences, less than 25% seen once. CDR3 length: 15 residues. From germline, CDR1 is DFQATT and CDR2 SNEGSKA (reference sequence). J gave up 3 bases and V 6 bases, and 12 bases lay outside the gene matches. The chain uses TRBV20-1 and TRBJ2-3; TRBD1 agrees at 7 bases. Input material: PBMCs or a T cell subset sorted from them (not recorded which). This receptor was taken from an adult woman who had mild COVID-19 (a few samples of this study predate the infection). Cell type and time point are not known. This CDR3 is CSAVGTDRVTDTQYF. The DNA of the CDR3 is TGCAGTGCGGTAGGGACCGACAGGGTGACAGATACGCAGTATTTT.